Reported below is one TCR beta chain. Its antigen is as yet unknown. The data were taken from a study of memory CD4+ T cells and cytomegalovirus serostatus. Assay: immunoSEQ multiplex PCR; the TCRdb copy retains only in-frame clones and omits some. The sample records about 75,000 clones, around 82% being singletons. The sort gate was single viable CD3+CD4+CD8-CD45RO+ cells for memory CD4+ T cells. Study outcomes and limitations: The CMV-associated TCR signature appears largely within the CD4+ memory repertoire.

Germline V CDR1 and CDR2: LNHDA, SQIVND (reference sequence). The CDR3 totals 15 residues. Trimming stripped 6 bases from V and 0 bases from J, with 11 bases between. Input material: memory CD4+ T cells from blood. The sequence was collected from an adult in good health and CMV-seropositive. The V gene is TRBV19, the J gene TRBJ1-4; unclear D gene. The CDR3, as DNA: TGTGCCAGTAGAAAGGGATCCTCAACTAATGAAAAACTGTTTTTT. Its protein is CASRKGSSTNEKLFF. Together with reference TRBV19 and TRBJ1-4, the CDR3 gives the full variable domain: DGGITQSPKYLFRKEGQNVTLSCEQNLNHDAMYWYRQDPGQGLRLIYYSQIVNDFQKGDIAEGYSVSREKKESFPLTVTSAQKNPTAFYLCASRKGSSTNEKLFFGSGTQLSVL.